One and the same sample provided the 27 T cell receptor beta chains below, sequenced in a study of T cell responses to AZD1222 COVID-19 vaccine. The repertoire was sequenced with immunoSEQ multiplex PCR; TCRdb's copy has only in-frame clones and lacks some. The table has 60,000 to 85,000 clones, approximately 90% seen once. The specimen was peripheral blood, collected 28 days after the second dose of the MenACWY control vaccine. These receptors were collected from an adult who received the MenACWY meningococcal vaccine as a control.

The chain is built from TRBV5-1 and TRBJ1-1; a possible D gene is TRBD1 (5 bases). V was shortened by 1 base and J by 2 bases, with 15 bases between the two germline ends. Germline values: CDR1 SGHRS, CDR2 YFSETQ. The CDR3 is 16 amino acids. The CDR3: CASSLRTSGGNTEAFF. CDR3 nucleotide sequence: TGCGCCAGCAGCTTGCGTACGTCGGGGGGAAACACTGAAGCTTTCTTT.

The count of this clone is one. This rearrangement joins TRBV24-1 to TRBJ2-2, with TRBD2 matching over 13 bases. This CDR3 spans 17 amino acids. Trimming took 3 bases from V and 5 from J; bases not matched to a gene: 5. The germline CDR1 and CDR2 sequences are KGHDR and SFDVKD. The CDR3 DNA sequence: TGTGCCACCAGTGATAAAGGGACTAGCGGGACGACCGGGGAGCTGTTTTTT. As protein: CATSDKGTSGTTGELFF.

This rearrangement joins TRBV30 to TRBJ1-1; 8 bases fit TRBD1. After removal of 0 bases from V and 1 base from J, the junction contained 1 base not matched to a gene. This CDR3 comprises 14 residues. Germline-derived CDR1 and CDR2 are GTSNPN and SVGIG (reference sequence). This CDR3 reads CAWSVGQGNTEAFF. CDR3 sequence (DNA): TGTGCCTGGAGTGTAGGACAGGGGAACACTGAAGCTTTCTTT.

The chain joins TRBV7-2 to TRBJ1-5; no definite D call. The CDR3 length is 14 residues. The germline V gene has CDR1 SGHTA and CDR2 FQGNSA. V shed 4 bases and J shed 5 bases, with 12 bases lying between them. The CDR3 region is CASSSRRGDQPQHF. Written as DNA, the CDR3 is TGTGCCAGCAGCTCCCGCCGGGGAGATCAGCCCCAGCATTTT.

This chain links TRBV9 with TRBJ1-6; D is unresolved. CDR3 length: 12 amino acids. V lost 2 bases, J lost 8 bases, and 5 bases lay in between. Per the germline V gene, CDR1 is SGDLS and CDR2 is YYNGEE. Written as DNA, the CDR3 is TGTGCCAGCAGCGTGGCAGATTCACCCCTCCACTTT. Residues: CASSVADSPLHF.

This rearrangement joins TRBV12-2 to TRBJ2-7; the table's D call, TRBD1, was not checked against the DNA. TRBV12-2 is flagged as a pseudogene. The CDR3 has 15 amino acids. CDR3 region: CANPPYRASFYEQYF. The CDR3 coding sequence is TGTGCAAACCCCCCGTACAGGGCAAGTTTCTACGAGCAGTACTTC.

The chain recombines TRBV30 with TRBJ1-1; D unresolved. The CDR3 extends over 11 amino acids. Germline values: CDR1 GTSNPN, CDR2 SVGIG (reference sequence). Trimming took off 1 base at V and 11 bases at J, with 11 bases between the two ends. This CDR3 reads CAWSARTEAFF. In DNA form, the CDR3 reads TGTGCCTGGAGTGCGCGAACAGAGGCTTTCTTT.

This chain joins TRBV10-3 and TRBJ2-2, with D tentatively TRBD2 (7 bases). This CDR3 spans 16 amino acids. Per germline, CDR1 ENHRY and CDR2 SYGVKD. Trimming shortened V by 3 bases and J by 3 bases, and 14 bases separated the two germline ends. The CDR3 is CAISDHGGADTGELFF. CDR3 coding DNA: TGTGCCATCAGTGATCATGGGGGGGCCGACACCGGGGAGCTGTTTTTT.

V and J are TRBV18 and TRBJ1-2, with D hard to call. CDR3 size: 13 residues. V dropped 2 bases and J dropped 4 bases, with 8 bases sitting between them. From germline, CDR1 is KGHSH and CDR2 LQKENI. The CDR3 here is CASSPISSYGYTF. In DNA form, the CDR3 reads TGTGCCAGCTCACCAATCAGTAGCTATGGCTACACCTTC.

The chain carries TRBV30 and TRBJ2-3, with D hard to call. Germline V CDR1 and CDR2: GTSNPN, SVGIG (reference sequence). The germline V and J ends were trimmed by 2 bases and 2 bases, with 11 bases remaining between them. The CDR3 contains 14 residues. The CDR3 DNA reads TGTGCCTGGAGTCCGGGTCGGTACACAGATACGCAGTATTTT. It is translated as CAWSPGRYTDTQYF.

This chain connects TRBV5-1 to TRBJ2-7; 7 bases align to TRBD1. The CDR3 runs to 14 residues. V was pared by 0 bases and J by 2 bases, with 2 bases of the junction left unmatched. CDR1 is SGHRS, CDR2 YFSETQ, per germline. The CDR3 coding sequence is TGCGCCAGCAGCTTGGGGGACAGAGCCTACGAGCAGTACTTC. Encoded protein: CASSLGDRAYEQYF.

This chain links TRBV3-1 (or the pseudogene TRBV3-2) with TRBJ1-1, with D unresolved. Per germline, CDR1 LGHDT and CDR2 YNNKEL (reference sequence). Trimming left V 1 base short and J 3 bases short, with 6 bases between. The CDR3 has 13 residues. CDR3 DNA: TGTGCCAGCAGCCAAGGGATTTACACTGAAGCTTTCTTT. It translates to CASSQGIYTEAFF.

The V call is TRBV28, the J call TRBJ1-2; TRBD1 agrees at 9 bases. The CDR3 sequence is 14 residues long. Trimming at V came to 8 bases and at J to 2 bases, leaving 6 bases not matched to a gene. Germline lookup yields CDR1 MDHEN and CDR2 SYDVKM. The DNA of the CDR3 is TGTGCCAGCTTCGAACAGGGGGCGAACTATGGCTACACCTTC. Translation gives CASFEQGANYGYTF.

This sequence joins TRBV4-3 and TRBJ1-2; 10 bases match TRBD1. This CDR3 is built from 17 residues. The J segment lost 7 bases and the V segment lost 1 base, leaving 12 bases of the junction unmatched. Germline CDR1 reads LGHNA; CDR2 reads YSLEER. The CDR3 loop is CASSQGGPETGGGGYTF. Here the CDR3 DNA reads TGCGCCAGCAGCCAAGGGGGCCCCGAGACAGGGGGCGGTGGCTACACCTTC.

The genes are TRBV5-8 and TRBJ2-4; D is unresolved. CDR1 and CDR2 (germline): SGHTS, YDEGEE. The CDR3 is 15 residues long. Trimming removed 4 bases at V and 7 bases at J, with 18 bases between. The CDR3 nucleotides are TGTGCCAGCAGCCTACAGAGCTCCCTTGGGAACATTCAGTACTTC. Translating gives CASSLQSSLGNIQYF. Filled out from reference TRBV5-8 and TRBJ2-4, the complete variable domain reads EAGVTQSPTHLIKTRGQQATLRCSPISGHTSVYWYQQALGLGLQFLLWYDEGEERNRGNFPPRFSGRQFPNYSSELNVNALELEDSALYLCASSLQSSLGNIQYFGAGTRLSVL.

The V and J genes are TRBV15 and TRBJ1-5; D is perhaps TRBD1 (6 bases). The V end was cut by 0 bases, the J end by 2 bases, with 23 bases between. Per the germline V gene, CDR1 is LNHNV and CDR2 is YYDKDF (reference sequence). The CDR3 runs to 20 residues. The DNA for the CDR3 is TGTGCCACCAGCAGAGAAATGGAGATCGGCGCGGGGGCACGCAATCAGCCCCAGCATTTT. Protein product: CATSREMEIGAGARNQPQHF. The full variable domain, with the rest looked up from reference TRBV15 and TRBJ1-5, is DAMVIQNPRYQVTQFGKPVTLSCSQTLNHNVMYWYQQKSSQAPKLLFHYYDKDFNNEADTPDNFQSRRPNTSFCFLDIRSPGLGDTAMYLCATSREMEIGAGARNQPQHFGDGTRLSIL.

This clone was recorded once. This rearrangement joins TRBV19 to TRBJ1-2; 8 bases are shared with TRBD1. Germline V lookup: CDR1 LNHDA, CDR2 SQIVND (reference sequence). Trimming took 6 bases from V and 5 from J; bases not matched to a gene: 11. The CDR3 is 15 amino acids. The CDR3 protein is CASRGTGESSYGYTF. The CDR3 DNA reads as TGTGCCAGTAGGGGGACAGGCGAATCTTCTTATGGCTACACCTTC.

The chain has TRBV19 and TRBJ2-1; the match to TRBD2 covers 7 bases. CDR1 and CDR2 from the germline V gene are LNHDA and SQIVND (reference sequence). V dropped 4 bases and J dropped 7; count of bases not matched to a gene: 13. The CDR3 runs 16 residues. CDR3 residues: CASSRRLAAQSNEQFF. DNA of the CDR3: TGTGCCAGTAGTAGAAGACTAGCCGCGCAATCGAATGAGCAGTTCTTC.

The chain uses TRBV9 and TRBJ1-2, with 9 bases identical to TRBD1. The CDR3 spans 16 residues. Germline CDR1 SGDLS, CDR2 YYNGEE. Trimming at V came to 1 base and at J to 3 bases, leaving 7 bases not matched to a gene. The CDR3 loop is CASSVHRDREDYGYTF. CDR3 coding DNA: TGTGCCAGCAGCGTACACAGGGACAGGGAGGACTATGGCTACACCTTC. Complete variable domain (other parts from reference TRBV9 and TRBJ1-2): DSGVTQTPKHLITATGQRVTLRCSPRSGDLSVYWYQQSLDQGLQFLIQYYNGEERAKGNILERFSAQQFPDLHSELNLSSLELGDSALYFCASSVHRDREDYGYTFGSGTRLTVV.

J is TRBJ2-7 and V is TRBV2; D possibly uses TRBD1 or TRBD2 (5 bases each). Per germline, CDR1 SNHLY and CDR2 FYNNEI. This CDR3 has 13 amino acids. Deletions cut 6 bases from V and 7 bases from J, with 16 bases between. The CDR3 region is CASRVDGTGEQYF. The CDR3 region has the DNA TGTGCCAGCAGGGTCGACGGGACGGGGGAGCAGTACTTC. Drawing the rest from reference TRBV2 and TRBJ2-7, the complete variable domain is EPEVTQTPSHQVTQMGQEVILRCVPISNHLYFYWYRQILGQKVEFLVSFYNNEISEKSEIFDDQFSVERPDGSNFTLKIRSTKLEDSAMYFCASRVDGTGEQYFGPGTRLTVT.

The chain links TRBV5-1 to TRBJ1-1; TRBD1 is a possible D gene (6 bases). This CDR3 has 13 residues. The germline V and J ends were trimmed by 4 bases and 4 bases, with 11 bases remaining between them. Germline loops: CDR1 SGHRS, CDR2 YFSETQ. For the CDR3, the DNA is TGCGCCAGCAGCCGGGACATTCTCACTGAAGCTTTCTTT. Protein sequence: CASSRDILTEAFF.

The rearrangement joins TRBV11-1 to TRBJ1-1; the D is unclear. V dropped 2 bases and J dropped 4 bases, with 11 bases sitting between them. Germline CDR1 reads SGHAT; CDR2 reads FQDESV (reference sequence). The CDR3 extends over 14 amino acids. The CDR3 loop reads CASSLTSVSTEAFF. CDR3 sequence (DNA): TGTGCCAGCAGCTTAACATCGGTAAGCACTGAAGCTTTCTTT.

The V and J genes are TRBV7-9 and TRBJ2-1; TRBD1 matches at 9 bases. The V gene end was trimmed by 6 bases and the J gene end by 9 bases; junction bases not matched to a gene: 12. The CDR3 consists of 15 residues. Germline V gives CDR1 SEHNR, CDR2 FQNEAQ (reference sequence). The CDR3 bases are TGTGCCAGCAGTAATAGGTTGGGACAGGGCGGTGAGCAGTTCTTC. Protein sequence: CASSNRLGQGGEQFF. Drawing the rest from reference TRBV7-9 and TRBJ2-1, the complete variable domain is DTGVSQNPRHKITKRGQNVTFRCDPISEHNRLYWYRQTLGQGPEFLTYFQNEAQLEKSRLLSDRFSAERPKGSFSTLEIQRTEQGDSAMYLCASSNRLGQGGEQFFGPGTRLTVL.

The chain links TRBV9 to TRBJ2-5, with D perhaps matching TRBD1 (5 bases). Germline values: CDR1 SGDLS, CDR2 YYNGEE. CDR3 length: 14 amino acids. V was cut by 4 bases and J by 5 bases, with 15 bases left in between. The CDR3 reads CASSPHGAAETQYF. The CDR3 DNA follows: TGTGCCAGCAGCCCACATGGGGCCGCCGAGACCCAGTACTTC.

DNA of the CDR3: TGTGCCAGCAGCAAAATCCCCCCTCGGGACAATGAGCAGTTCTTC. Translation gives CASSKIPPRDNEQFF. The chain uses TRBV21-1 and TRBJ2-1; TRBD2, the D gene given by the table, was not confirmed from the DNA. TRBV21-1 is noted as a pseudogene. The CDR3 totals 15 residues.

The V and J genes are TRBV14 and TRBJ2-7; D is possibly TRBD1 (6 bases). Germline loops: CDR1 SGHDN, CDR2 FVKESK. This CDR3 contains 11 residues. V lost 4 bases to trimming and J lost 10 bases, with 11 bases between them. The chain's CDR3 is CASSPGQNQYF. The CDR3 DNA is TGTGCCAGCAGCCCTGGACAGAATCAGTACTTC. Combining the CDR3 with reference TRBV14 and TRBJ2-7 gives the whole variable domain EAGVTQFPSHSVIEKGQTVTLRCDPISGHDNLYWYRRVMGKEIKFLLHFVKESKQDESGMPNNRFLAERTGGTYSTLKVQPAELEDSGVYFCASSPGQNQYFGPGTRLTVT.

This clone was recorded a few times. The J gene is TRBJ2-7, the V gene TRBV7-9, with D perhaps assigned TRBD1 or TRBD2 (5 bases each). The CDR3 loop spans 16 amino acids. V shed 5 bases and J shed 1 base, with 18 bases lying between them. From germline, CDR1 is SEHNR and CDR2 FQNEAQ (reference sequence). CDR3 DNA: TGTGCCAGCAGCCCTTCGTTCCGGGACGGTTCCTACGAGCAGTACTTC. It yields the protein CASSPSFRDGSYEQYF. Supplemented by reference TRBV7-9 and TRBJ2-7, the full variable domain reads DTGVSQNPRHKITKRGQNVTFRCDPISEHNRLYWYRQTLGQGPEFLTYFQNEAQLEKSRLLSDRFSAERPKGSFSTLEIQRTEQGDSAMYLCASSPSFRDGSYEQYFGPGTRLTVT.